Shown below are 11 T cell receptor beta chains from a single sample sequenced in a study of PD-1 blockade in classical Hodgkin lymphoma. Each of the patients experienced relapse following autologous stem cell transplantation, and their brentuximab vedotin exposure differed. Assay used: immunoSEQ multiplex PCR; TCRdb lists only in-frame clones, some missing. The sample yields about 13,000 clones, around 90% seen once. The material sequenced was peripheral blood mononuclear cells (PBMCs), taken at baseline. The receptors derive from a human donor with classical Hodgkin lymphoma.

In this sample, this clone turned up once. The chain uses TRBV29-1 and TRBJ2-7; tentatively, D is TRBD1 (7 bases). Germline CDR1 SQVTM, CDR2 ANQGSEA. The CDR3 runs to 12 residues. Trimming cost V 5 bases and J 1 base, with 9 bases left between them. This chain's CDR3 is CSVSGGSYEQYF. Written as DNA, the CDR3 is TGCAGCGTTTCAGGGGGGTCCTACGAGCAGTACTTC.

This clone showed up just once. V gene TRBV19 combines with J gene TRBJ2-7; 10 bases line up with TRBD2. V shed 6 bases, J shed 5 bases, and the junction held 10 bases outside the gene matches. CDR3 length: 15 residues. Germline CDR1 reads LNHDA; CDR2 reads SQIVND (reference sequence). This chain's CDR3 is CASSTLAGAFDEQYF. Here the CDR3 DNA reads TGTGCCAGTAGCACTCTAGCGGGGGCCTTCGACGAGCAGTACTTC.

The chain is built from TRBV11-2 and TRBJ1-1; the D is unclear. Germline loops: CDR1 SGHAT, CDR2 FQNNGV. The CDR3 loop spans 12 amino acids. Trimming cost V 5 bases and J 6 bases, with 10 bases left between them. The CDR3 loop is CASSLIGAEAFF. CDR3 bases: TGTGCCAGCAGCCTCATTGGGGCTGAAGCTTTCTTT.

CDR3 in DNA: TGTGCCAGCAGTTCGGCAGGAATACCCTACGAGCAGTACTTC. The encoded protein is CASSSAGIPYEQYF. The chain joins TRBV27 to TRBJ2-7; no clear D. Germline assignment: CDR1 MNHEY and CDR2 SMNVEV (reference sequence). The CDR3 sequence is 14 residues long. Trimming took off 4 bases at V and 2 bases at J, with 12 bases between the two ends.

The chain recombines TRBV30 with TRBJ2-3; D is ambiguous. This CDR3 is built from 13 residues. The germline V gene has CDR1 GTSNPN and CDR2 SVGIG (reference sequence). Between the trimmed V and J ends, which lost 2 bases and 0 bases, there was a span of 6 bases. The CDR3 DNA reads TGTGCCTGGAGTATGGCGAGCACAGATACGCAGTATTTT. It specifies CAWSMASTDTQYF.

The J gene is TRBJ2-7, the V gene TRBV10-3, with D perhaps TRBD2 (5 bases). This CDR3 comprises 14 residues. The germline gives CDR1 ENHRY, CDR2 SYGVKD. Trimming shortened V by 5 bases and J by 9 bases, and 20 bases separated the two germline ends. The CDR3 here is CAISTSGGGGGQYF. Written as DNA, the CDR3 is TGTGCCATCAGTACCTCTGGCGGAGGCGGCGGGCAGTACTTC.

The rearrangement joins TRBV7-9 to TRBJ1-6; D unclear. The CDR3 length is 12 residues. V was cut by 2 bases and J by 11 bases, with 7 bases left in between. From germline, CDR1 is SEHNR and CDR2 FQNEAQ (reference sequence). CDR3 loop: CASSLSKPPLHF. CDR3 bases: TGTGCCAGCAGCTTAAGTAAGCCACCCCTCCACTTT.

In DNA, the CDR3 is TGTGCCAGTAGCCCTGGGCTAGCGGGGCCCTACGAGCAGTACTTC. It specifies CASSPGLAGPYEQYF. The J gene is TRBJ2-7, the V gene TRBV19; 9 nucleotides align to TRBD2. Germline-derived CDR1 and CDR2 are LNHDA and SQIVND (reference sequence). The CDR3 length is 15 residues. With 6 bases clipped from V and 2 bases from J, the junction kept 8 bases outside the gene matches.

This clone was seen a single time. This chain connects TRBV19 to TRBJ1-4; D gene ambiguous. Trimming took off 3 bases at V and 0 bases at J, with 8 bases between the two ends. The CDR3 totals 15 residues. CDR1 is LNHDA, CDR2 SQIVND, per germline (reference sequence). CDR3 sequence: CASSMLAATNEKLFF. The CDR3 DNA sequence: TGTGCCAGTAGTATGTTGGCTGCAACTAATGAAAAACTGTTTTTT.

This rearrangement joins TRBV9 to TRBJ1-4; tentatively, D is TRBD1 (5 bases). CDR3 length equals 15 residues. Germline CDR1 SGDLS, CDR2 YYNGEE. The V end lost 0 bases, the J end lost 5 bases, and 11 bases lay between the germline ends. This CDR3 is CASSVGGRRNEKLFF. The CDR3 bases are TGTGCCAGCAGCGTAGGGGGACGGAGGAATGAAAAACTGTTTTTT.

This chain links TRBV6-5 with TRBJ1-5; tentatively, D is TRBD1 (5 bases). The V gene lost 6 bases and the J gene lost 1 base, with 13 bases spanning the gap. Germline V gene sequence: CDR1 MNHEY, CDR2 SVGAGI. The CDR3 extends over 15 amino acids. CDR3: CASSPARGSNQPQHF. In DNA form, the CDR3 reads TGTGCCAGCAGCCCCGCCCGGGGGAGCAATCAGCCCCAGCATTTT.